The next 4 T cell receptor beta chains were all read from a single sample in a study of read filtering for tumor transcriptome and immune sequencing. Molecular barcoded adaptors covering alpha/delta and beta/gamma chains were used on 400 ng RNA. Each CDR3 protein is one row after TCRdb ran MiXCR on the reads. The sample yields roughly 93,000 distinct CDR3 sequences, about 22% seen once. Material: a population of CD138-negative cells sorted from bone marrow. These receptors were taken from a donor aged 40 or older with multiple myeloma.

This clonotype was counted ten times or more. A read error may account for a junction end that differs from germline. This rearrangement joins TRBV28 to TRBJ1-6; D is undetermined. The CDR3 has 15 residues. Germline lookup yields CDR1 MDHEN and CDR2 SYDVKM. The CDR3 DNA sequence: TGTGCTAGCAGTTCCGCGGACGGAAATAATTCACCCCTCCACTTT. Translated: CASSSADGNNSPLHF.

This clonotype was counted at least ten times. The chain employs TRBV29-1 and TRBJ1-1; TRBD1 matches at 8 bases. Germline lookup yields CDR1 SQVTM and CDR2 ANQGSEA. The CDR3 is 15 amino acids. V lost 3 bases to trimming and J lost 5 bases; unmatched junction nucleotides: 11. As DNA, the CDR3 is TGCAGCGTTGAGCCTTACTACAGGGGGATGACTGAAGCTTTCTTT. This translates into CSVEPYYRGMTEAFF.

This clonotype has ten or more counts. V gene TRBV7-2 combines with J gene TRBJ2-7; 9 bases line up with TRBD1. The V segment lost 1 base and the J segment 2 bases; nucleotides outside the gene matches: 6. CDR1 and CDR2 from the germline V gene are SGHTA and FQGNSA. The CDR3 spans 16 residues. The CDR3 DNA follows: TGTGCCAGCAGCTTAGTAGGACAGGGGACAACCTACGAGCAGTACTTC. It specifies CASSLVGQGTTYEQYF.

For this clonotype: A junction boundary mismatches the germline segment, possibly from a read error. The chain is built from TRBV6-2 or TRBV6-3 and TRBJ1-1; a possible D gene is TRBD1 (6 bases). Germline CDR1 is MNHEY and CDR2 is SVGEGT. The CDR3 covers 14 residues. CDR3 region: CAGSLIGGNTEAFF. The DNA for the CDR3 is TGTGCCGGCAGTTTGATAGGGGGGAACACTGAAGCTTTCTTT.